This record concerns one T cell receptor beta chain sequence. Its antigen remains unidentified. The assay was immunoSEQ multiplex PCR, and TCRdb's table has in-frame clones only and misses some. The sample lists about 94,000 clones, approximately 87% occurring once. These data belong to a study of T cell responses to AZD1222 COVID-19 vaccine. Trimming shortened V by 11 bases and J by 5 bases, and 24 bases separated the two germline ends. CDR3 length: 15 residues. CDR1 is MNHEY, CDR2 SMNVEV, per germline (reference sequence). Study-level points and caveats: With two AZD1222 doses given, Spike-specific TCR breadth and depth both rose. CD4 TCRs linked to vaccination spanned spike, dominating at 160-218 and 743-854. Researchers took repertoire samples only after the peak T cell response had come. Within unmutated variant regions lay the reported targets of nearly half of spike-specific TCRs.

This sequence originates from an adult who received the AZD1222 COVID-19 vaccine. Here the sequenced sample was peripheral blood, taken 28 days after the second AZD1222 dose. The gene calls are TRBV27 and TRBJ2-5; D might be TRBD2 (7 bases). The CDR3 DNA is TGTGCCTCCCAGGGAGGGGGAGGGCCCTGGGAGACCCAGTACTTC. Translated: CASQGGGGPWETQYF.